This TCR beta chain was retrieved from a study of T cell responses to AZD1222 COVID-19 vaccine. Study-wide results and limits: Repertoire sampling was restricted to post-peak T cell response timepoints.

On this clone itself: Its antigen remains unidentified.

The CDR3 has 11 amino acids. V was trimmed by 2 bases and J by 9 bases, leaving 5 bases between them. CDR1 is MDHEN and CDR2 is SYDVKM in the germline V gene. Generated by immunoSEQ multiplex PCR, the TCRdb table keeps only in-frame clones and is missing some. The data show 100,000 to 150,000 clones, with more than 70% seen just once and 15% to 20% held by the top ten. The sequenced sample was peripheral blood, obtained 28 days after the second AZD1222 dose. The V gene is TRBV28, the J gene TRBJ2-1; D is unresolved. The clonotype comes from an adult who received the AZD1222 COVID-19 vaccine. The CDR3, as DNA: TGTGCCAGCAGTTTAAGGGTTGAGCAGTTCTTC. Translating gives CASSLRVEQFF.